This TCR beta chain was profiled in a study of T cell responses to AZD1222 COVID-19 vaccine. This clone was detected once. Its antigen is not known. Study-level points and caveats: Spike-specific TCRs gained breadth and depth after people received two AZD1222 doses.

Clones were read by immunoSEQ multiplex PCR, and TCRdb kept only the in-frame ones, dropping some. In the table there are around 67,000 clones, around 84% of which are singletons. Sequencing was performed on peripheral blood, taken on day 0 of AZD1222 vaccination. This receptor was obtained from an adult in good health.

The CDR3 nucleotides read TGTGCCAGCAGCTTGACTCGGAGGGTGGATGAGCAGTTCTTC. Translated: CASSLTRRVDEQFF. The chain uses TRBV5-4 and TRBJ2-1, with D perhaps matching TRBD2 (6 bases). From germline, CDR1 is SGHNT and CDR2 YYREEE (reference sequence). The CDR3 consists of 14 residues. V was cut by 1 base and J by 8 bases, with 13 bases left in between.